This TCR beta chain was identified during a study of cytomegalovirus exposure and HLA in healthy donors. A multiplex PCR was run with 60 Vbeta primers and 13 Jbeta primers. The data were produced by immunoSEQ multiplex PCR, yet TCRdb's version contains in-frame clones alone and is incomplete. Seen here are nearly 200,000 clones, about three quarters observed once, and the top ten hold roughly 2%. Note on this clone: Its antigen remains unknown.

Everyone who donated was a healthy bone marrow donor. Germline V gene sequence: CDR1 MRHNA, CDR2 SNTAGT. The germline V and J ends were trimmed by 5 bases and 7 bases, with 12 bases remaining between them. The CDR3 loop spans 13 amino acids. Study-level results: Researchers reported in a later analysis that common viral pathogens appeared linked to several top clusters. Earlier analysis looked at TCR beta V segments, and most were productive about 87% or about 30% of the time. Most of the CMV-associated TCR beta chains (in a later analysis) appeared to be HLA-restricted.

The chain links TRBV6-4 to TRBJ1-5; a possible D gene is TRBD1 (5 bases). The sequence was obtained from a woman in her 30s in good health and CMV-seropositive. Sequences were obtained from PBMCs. CDR3 residues: CASSLGAGQPQHF. Here the CDR3 DNA reads TGTGCCAGCAGTTTAGGGGCGGGACAGCCCCAGCATTTT.